The 21 T cell receptor beta chains below were found in one sample sequenced in a study of CD8+ T cells in alopecia areata. RNA extraction was followed by reverse transcription into cDNA, which acted as the sequencing template. The method was immunoSEQ multiplex PCR; TCRdb's version includes in-frame clones alone and lacks a portion of them. The profile shows 200,000 to 250,000 clones, around 66% of them singletons. Regarding treatment: oral pan-JAK inhibitor, 5-10 mg twice daily. Specimen: CD4+ T cells sorted from blood, collected at week 4, from a patient treated with tofacitinib. These receptor sequences come from a human donor with alopecia areata.

The chain recombines TRBV2 with TRBJ2-2; 9 bases fit TRBD2. The trim removed 2 bases at V and 0 bases at J, leaving 1 base unmatched. The CDR3 has 16 residues. Germline assignment: CDR1 SNHLY and CDR2 FYNNEI. The CDR3 nucleotides read TGTGCCAGCAGTGAACTAGCGGGGACGAACACCGGGGAGCTGTTTTTT. It translates to CASSELAGTNTGELFF.

V usage is TRBV29-1 and J usage is TRBJ1-5; possibly TRBD1 for D (6 bases). The V gene lost 4 bases and the J gene lost 2 bases, with 12 bases spanning the gap. This CDR3 spans 14 amino acids. Germline assignment: CDR1 SQVTM and CDR2 ANQGSEA. CDR3 DNA sequence: TGCAGCGTTGCCGGGGGCGAGGGCAATCAGCCCCAGCATTTT. It encodes CSVAGGEGNQPQHF.

The CDR3 DNA sequence: TGTGCCACCAGCAGATTCCAGGGTGGGGGACAAGAGACCCAGTACTTC. This gives the protein CATSRFQGGGQETQYF. The chain is built from TRBV15 and TRBJ2-5; D is possibly TRBD1 or TRBD2 (5 bases each). This CDR3 is 16 amino acids long. Trimming stripped 2 bases from V and 2 bases from J, with 15 bases between. From germline, CDR1 is LNHNV and CDR2 YYDKDF (reference sequence).

This clone was recorded a few times. The chain has TRBV5-1 and TRBJ2-3; D call uncertain. Germline loops: CDR1 SGHRS, CDR2 YFSETQ. V was clipped by 0 bases and J by 0 bases, with 5 bases between them. The CDR3 has 14 residues. The DNA for the CDR3 is TGCGCCAGCAGCTTGGCCGAGAGCACAGATACGCAGTATTTT. Its translation: CASSLAESTDTQYF.

This clone has more than one count but fewer than ten. The rearrangement joins TRBV5-1 to TRBJ1-4; 9 bases line up with TRBD1. CDR3 length: 15 amino acids. Germline V CDR1 and CDR2: SGHRS, YFSETQ. The ends lost 1 base at V and 8 bases at J; junction bases unmatched: 6. CDR3 DNA: TGCGCCAGCAGCTTGTTGGGACAGGGCCTCGAAAAACTGTTTTTT. It codes for CASSLLGQGLEKLFF.

This clone appeared a few times. CDR3 DNA: TGTGCCAGCAGTGAAACCCTAGGGCGGGGCCCCTACAATGAGCAGTTCTTC. Translating gives CASSETLGRGPYNEQFF. The V gene is TRBV25-1, the J gene TRBJ2-1; the D gene is possibly TRBD2 (6 bases). V dropped 2 bases and J dropped 2 bases, with 16 bases sitting between them. Per the germline V gene, CDR1 is MGHDK and CDR2 is SYGVNS. This CDR3 comprises 17 residues.

The chain combines TRBV5-1 with TRBJ2-1; D unresolved. Trimming shortened V by 4 bases and J by 6 bases, and 14 bases separated the two germline ends. The germline CDR1 and CDR2 sequences are SGHRS and YFSETQ. This CDR3 spans 14 amino acids. CDR3 in amino acids: CASSTGPPINEQFF. The CDR3 DNA reads TGCGCCAGCAGCACGGGCCCTCCCATCAATGAGCAGTTCTTC.

The J gene is TRBJ1-3, the V gene TRBV4-2; TRBD1 might be the D (6 bases). This CDR3 region has 15 residues. The germline gives CDR1 LGHNA, CDR2 YNFKEQ. V was trimmed by 1 base and J by 5 bases, leaving 12 bases between them. CDR3 region: CASSQARDTRNTIYF. CDR3 coding DNA: TGTGCCAGCAGCCAAGCCCGGGACACCAGAAACACCATATATTTT.

This chain links TRBV30 with TRBJ1-5; 7 bases agree with TRBD1. V dropped 3 bases and J dropped 2; count of bases not matched to a gene: 7. This CDR3 has 15 amino acids. CDR1 is GTSNPN, CDR2 SVGIG, per germline (reference sequence). CDR3 nucleotides: TGTGCCTGGAGCTTCGAGGGGGCCGGCAATCAGCCCCAGCATTTT. Protein: CAWSFEGAGNQPQHF.

The chain is built from TRBV4-3 and TRBJ1-4; 9 nucleotides match TRBD1. CDR3 length: 16 residues. Germline CDR1 and CDR2: LGHNA and YSLEER. V was pared by 0 bases and J by 4 bases, with 3 bases of the junction left unmatched. This CDR3 reads CASSQDRGQGNEKLFF. CDR3 nucleotide sequence: TGCGCCAGCAGCCAAGATAGGGGACAGGGTAATGAAAAACTGTTTTTT.

The chain employs TRBV7-2 and TRBJ2-2; possible D gene TRBD2, 6 bases. The germline V gene encodes CDR1 SGHTA and CDR2 FQGNSA. The CDR3 is 13 residues long. Trimming removed 6 bases at V and 4 bases at J, with 9 bases between. In nucleotides, the CDR3 is TGTGCCAGCAGACTGACTAGCACCGGGGAGCTGTTTTTT. Translated: CASRLTSTGELFF. Full variable domain (outside the CDR3, taken from reference TRBV7-2 and TRBJ2-2): GAGVSQSPSNKVTEKGKDVELRCDPISGHTALYWYRQSLGQGLEFLIYFQGNSAPDKSGLPSDRFSAERTGGSVSTLTIQRTQQEDSAVYLCASRLTSTGELFFGEGSRLTVL.

The V gene is TRBV10-3, the J gene TRBJ2-3; 10 bases map to TRBD2. V shed 4 bases and J 2 bases; nucleotides not matched to a gene: 12. This CDR3 has 18 amino acids. Germline values: CDR1 ENHRY, CDR2 SYGVKD. CDR3 nucleotides: TGTGCCATCAGTGTTGGTCTAGCGGGGGACCCACCCACAGATACGCAGTATTTT. It specifies CAISVGLAGDPPTDTQYF.

This chain uses TRBV29-1 with TRBJ2-3; perhaps TRBD2 as D (6 bases). Germline values: CDR1 SQVTM, CDR2 ANQGSEA. V was cut by 6 bases and J by 6 bases, with 16 bases left in between. CDR3 length: 13 amino acids. The CDR3 is CSVFGALADTQYF. The CDR3 region has the DNA TGCAGCGTCTTCGGAGCTCTAGCGGATACGCAGTATTTT.

The J gene is TRBJ1-2, the V gene TRBV7-9; D is unresolved. Trimming took off 3 bases at V and 3 bases at J, with 8 bases between the two ends. The CDR3 contains 13 residues. Germline CDR1 and CDR2: SEHNR and FQNEAQ (reference sequence). This chain's CDR3 is CASSLKVDYGYTF. The CDR3, as DNA: TGTGCCAGCAGCTTGAAGGTTGACTATGGCTACACCTTC.

V is TRBV5-4 and J is TRBJ2-5, with TRBD2 matching 12 bases. Germline assignment: CDR1 SGHNT and CDR2 YYREEE (reference sequence). V shed 4 bases, J shed 5 bases, and the junction held 6 bases outside the gene matches. The CDR3 runs to 15 residues. CDR3 sequence reads: CASSRRLAGEETQYF. Here the CDR3 DNA reads TGTGCCAGCAGCCGACGACTAGCGGGGGAGGAGACCCAGTACTTC.

The V call is TRBV7-9, the J call TRBJ2-1; D unclear. There are 15 residues in the CDR3. Germline V lookup: CDR1 SEHNR, CDR2 FQNEAQ (reference sequence). V was cut by 5 bases and J by 4 bases, with 15 bases left in between. Here the CDR3 DNA reads TGTGCCAGCAGCCGCGTGGCTACCATATACAATGAGCAGTTCTTC. This codes for CASSRVATIYNEQFF.

This rearrangement joins TRBV9 to TRBJ2-3, with D tentatively TRBD2 (6 bases). The CDR3 extends over 16 amino acids. Trimming took 0 bases from V and 0 from J, leaving 11 bases between them. The germline V gene encodes CDR1 SGDLS and CDR2 YYNGEE. The CDR3 nucleotides are TGTGCCAGCAGCGTAGCTTCGGCGGGGAGCACAGATACGCAGTATTTT. Protein: CASSVASAGSTDTQYF.

This sequence joins TRBV25-1 and TRBJ1-6; 7 bases match TRBD1. From germline, CDR1 is MGHDK and CDR2 SYGVNS. The CDR3 is made up of 15 amino acids. Trimming at V came to 7 bases and at J to 6 bases, leaving 9 bases not matched to a gene. CDR3 in amino acids: CASTSRTGSNSPLHF. As DNA, the CDR3 is TGTGCCAGCACTTCAAGGACAGGAAGTAATTCACCCCTCCACTTT.

This clone occurred once. The CDR3 nucleotides are TGTGCCAGTAGTACGAGTTGGGGAGGGCAGACCCAGTACTTC. Protein: CASSTSWGGQTQYF. The V and J genes are TRBV19 and TRBJ2-5; 7 bases map to TRBD2. This CDR3 spans 14 amino acids. CDR1 and CDR2 (germline): LNHDA, SQIVND (reference sequence). V lost 4 bases to trimming and J lost 6 bases; unmatched junction nucleotides: 8.

The CDR3, as DNA: TGTGCCAGCACCCCCCGCGGACTCGGGGACTCCAAAAACATTCAGTACTTC. Protein sequence: CASTPRGLGDSKNIQYF. The chain has TRBV28 and TRBJ2-4; possible D gene TRBD2, 6 bases. Germline-derived CDR1 and CDR2 are MDHEN and SYDVKM. CDR3 length: 17 amino acids. The V end was cut by 7 bases, the J end by 2 bases, with 21 bases between.

The chain uses TRBV29-1 and TRBJ2-1; 10 bases map to TRBD2. Germline values: CDR1 SQVTM, CDR2 ANQGSEA. V lost 4 bases, J lost 5 bases, and 5 bases stayed unmatched. CDR3 size: 14 residues. For the CDR3, the DNA is TGCAGCGTTGGTCGCCTAGCGGGGGACAATGAGCAGTTCTTC. Its protein is CSVGRLAGDNEQFF.